This passage covers 19 T cell receptor beta chains from one sample sequenced in a study of response to subunit inactivated influenza vaccine. Each CDR3 protein is one row after TCRdb ran MiXCR on the RT-PCR reads. In the table there are 400,000 to 650,000 distinct CDR3 sequences, approximately 7.3% of which are singletons. The material sequenced was PBMCs from blood, taken around 2 years after vaccination. The receptors originated from a man aged 45 to 75 who received an inactivated influenza vaccine.

In this sample, this clonotype turned up a few times. The rearrangement joins TRBV15 to TRBJ2-1; 7 bases agree with TRBD2. Germline CDR1 reads LNHNV; CDR2 reads YYDKDF (reference sequence). CDR3 size: 17 residues. V trimming: 2 bases; J trimming: 9 bases; junction bases outside the gene matches: 16. The CDR3 reads CATSRTRDYGLKGEQFF. The CDR3 DNA sequence: TGTGCCACCAGCAGAACCCGGGACTACGGACTTAAGGGTGAGCAGTTCTTC. The full variable domain, completed using reference TRBV15 and TRBJ2-1, is DAMVIQNPRYQVTQFGKPVTLSCSQTLNHNVMYWYQQKSSQAPKLLFHYYDKDFNNEADTPDNFQSRRPNTSFCFLDIRSPGLGDTAMYLCATSRTRDYGLKGEQFFGPGTRLTVL.

Many counts were recorded for this clonotype. V gene TRBV4-3 combines with J gene TRBJ2-2; 7 nucleotides line up with TRBD2. CDR3 size: 17 residues. Germline lookup yields CDR1 LGHNA and CDR2 YSLEER. Trimming removed 5 bases from V and 5 bases from J; junction bases left unmatched: 14. The CDR3 nucleotides read TGCGCCAGCAGCAAATCGACCCAACGCGGGAGTACCGGGGAGCTGTTTTTT. It encodes CASSKSTQRGSTGELFF.

This clonotype was recorded many times. The chain links TRBV6-5 to TRBJ1-3; D uncertain. V was clipped by 2 bases and J by 3 bases, with 8 bases between them. The CDR3 length is 14 residues. Germline loops: CDR1 MNHEY, CDR2 SVGAGI. CDR3 loop: CASSYLGGGNTIYF. CDR3 bases: TGTGCCAGCAGTTACCTAGGAGGTGGAAACACCATATATTTT.

The sample holds a few counts of this clonotype. The J gene is TRBJ2-2, the V gene TRBV24-1, with 9 bases identical to TRBD2. With 5 bases clipped from V and 3 bases from J, the junction kept 9 bases outside the gene matches. Germline loops: CDR1 KGHDR, CDR2 SFDVKD. This CDR3 comprises 17 residues. CDR3 DNA: TGTGCCACCAGTGCAAGCGGGAGGATCGGGTACACCGGGGAGCTGTTTTTT. Amino acids: CATSASGRIGYTGELFF.

The chain recombines TRBV20-1 with TRBJ2-3; 11 nucleotides line up with TRBD1. With V trimmed by 0 bases and J by 4 bases, 9 bases remained unmatched. This CDR3 has 17 amino acids. Looked up from germline, CDR1 is DFQATT and CDR2 is SNEGSKA (reference sequence). The DNA for the CDR3 is TGCAGTGCTAGAGATAGCCCGGACAGGGGGCGCCCAGATACGCAGTATTTT. The encoded protein is CSARDSPDRGRPDTQYF.

This clonotype was counted at least ten times. The chain joins TRBV7-9 to TRBJ2-1; 7 bases fit TRBD2. With 1 base clipped from V and 5 bases from J, the junction kept 11 bases outside the gene matches. Per the germline V gene, CDR1 is SEHNR and CDR2 is FQNEAQ (reference sequence). This CDR3 is 17 amino acids long. The CDR3 loop reads CASSLVGGREPDNEQFF. For the CDR3, the DNA is TGTGCCAGCAGCTTAGTGGGAGGGCGGGAGCCCGACAATGAGCAGTTCTTC.

V is TRBV9 and J is TRBJ2-1; the D is unclear. Germline V lookup: CDR1 SGDLS, CDR2 YYNGEE. The V gene lost 3 bases and the J gene lost 10 bases, with 11 bases spanning the gap. The CDR3 has 12 residues. As DNA, the CDR3 is TGTGCCAGCAGCGGGGCCCTCAAGGAGCAGTTCTTC. Its translation: CASSGALKEQFF.

This clonotype has a handful of counts. This sequence joins TRBV4-1 and TRBJ1-5; the D gene is possibly TRBD1 (5 bases). CDR3 size: 14 residues. With 8 bases removed from V and 3 bases from J, the gap between germline ends came to 14 bases. The germline V gene has CDR1 MGHRA and CDR2 YSYEKL. The CDR3 is CASGLGGSNQPQHF. DNA for the CDR3: TGCGCCAGCGGGTTGGGGGGGTCCAATCAGCCCCAGCATTTT.

This clonotype was detected a few times. This sequence joins TRBV4-1 and TRBJ2-5; TRBD1 matches at 10 bases. V shed 3 bases, J shed 4 bases, and the junction held 8 bases outside the gene matches. Germline CDR1 is MGHRA and CDR2 is YSYEKL. The length of the CDR3 is 16 residues. The CDR3: CASSQTGGHGGETQYF. The CDR3 nucleotides are TGCGCCAGCAGCCAGACAGGGGGCCATGGGGGAGAGACCCAGTACTTC.

This clonotype was seen ten or more times. The CDR3 bases are TGCGCCAGCAGCTGGGGACAGGGCATTACCTACGAGCAGTACTTC. This gives the protein CASSWGQGITYEQYF. This sequence joins TRBV5-1 and TRBJ2-7; 9 bases match TRBD1. The CDR3 is 15 amino acids. V lost 3 bases, J lost 2 bases, and 6 bases stayed unmatched. Germline CDR1 reads SGHRS; CDR2 reads YFSETQ. Using reference TRBV5-1 and TRBJ2-7 for the parts outside the CDR3, the full variable domain is KAGVTQTPRYLIKTRGQQVTLSCSPISGHRSVSWYQQTPGQGLQFLFEYFSETQRNKGNFPGRFSGRQFSNSRSEMNVSTLELGDSALYLCASSWGQGITYEQYFGPGTRLTVT.

The chain is built from TRBV12-3 or TRBV12-4 and TRBJ1-5, with D hard to call. V lost 7 bases and J 2 bases, leaving 15 bases between the germline ends. The CDR3 extends over 15 amino acids. The CDR3 here is CASKTSGSGNQPQHF. CDR3 DNA sequence: TGTGCCAGCAAAACCAGCGGGAGCGGCAATCAGCCCCAGCATTTT.

This clonotype was observed at least ten times. The chain recombines TRBV3-1 with TRBJ2-1; the match to TRBD2 covers 11 bases. The CDR3 has 16 residues. V lost 1 base, J lost 4 bases, and 3 bases stayed unmatched. Germline V CDR1 and CDR2: LGHDT, YNNKEL (reference sequence). The chain's CDR3 is CASSQGGTSGYNEQFF. The DNA of the CDR3 is TGTGCCAGCAGCCAAGGCGGGACTAGCGGTTACAATGAGCAGTTCTTC.

V and J are TRBV7-2 and TRBJ2-7; D perhaps matches TRBD1 (6 bases). Germline V lookup: CDR1 SGHTA, CDR2 FQGNSA. The CDR3 runs 14 residues. The V and J ends lost 6 bases and 2 bases respectively, with 14 bases between them. This CDR3 reads CASSRDTVTYEQYF. CDR3 in DNA: TGTGCCAGCAGTCGGGACACCGTCACCTACGAGCAGTACTTC.

In its sample, this clonotype was seen many times. The chain couples TRBV12-3 or TRBV12-4 to TRBJ1-2, with D possibly TRBD1 on 5 matching bases. V lost 3 bases to trimming and J lost 7 bases, with 15 bases between them. The CDR3 is 14 amino acids. In DNA form, the CDR3 reads TGTGCCAGCAGTTTTTCTGGGGCCCCACCTGGCTACACCTTC. It translates to CASSFSGAPPGYTF.

This clonotype was recorded many times. This chain connects TRBV2 to TRBJ2-1; D possibly corresponds to TRBD2 (6 bases). Germline CDR1 reads SNHLY; CDR2 reads FYNNEI. The CDR3 consists of 15 residues. V dropped 4 bases and J dropped 3 bases, with 13 bases sitting between them. CDR3 region: CASSVKTRLYNEQFF. Here the CDR3 DNA reads TGTGCCAGCAGTGTAAAGACTAGACTCTACAATGAGCAGTTCTTC.

The sample holds a few counts of this clonotype. The chain joins TRBV23-1 to TRBJ1-5; TRBD1 is a possible D gene (6 bases). TRBV23-1 qualifies as an ORF whose function is uncertain. V was clipped by 0 bases and J by 3 bases, with 12 bases between them. The CDR3 loop spans 16 amino acids. This chain's CDR3 is CASSQSGDKDNQPQHF. The DNA of the CDR3 is TGCGCCAGCAGTCAATCTGGGGACAAAGACAATCAGCCCCAGCATTTT.

The J gene is TRBJ2-7, the V gene TRBV9; D is perhaps TRBD1 (5 bases). Trimming pared 0 bases from V and 5 bases from J, leaving 15 bases between. The CDR3 contains 15 residues. Germline V gene lookup returns CDR1 SGDLS and CDR2 YYNGEE. This CDR3 reads CASSVGQNEADEQYF. CDR3 sequence (DNA): TGTGCCAGCAGCGTAGGACAGAACGAGGCCGACGAGCAGTACTTC.

The chain has TRBV5-5 and TRBJ2-7; a possible D gene is TRBD1 (6 bases). CDR1 SGHKS and CDR2 YYEKEE come from the germline V gene (reference sequence). The V and J ends lost 4 bases and 0 bases respectively, with 8 bases between them. The CDR3 consists of 13 residues. CDR3 residues: CASSKDSSYEQYF. The CDR3 nucleotides read TGTGCCAGCAGCAAGGACAGCTCCTACGAGCAGTACTTC.

There are many counts of this clonotype. The J gene is TRBJ2-3, the V gene TRBV2; no reliable D call. Per the germline V gene, CDR1 is SNHLY and CDR2 is FYNNEI. V was pared by 9 bases and J by 0 bases, with 13 bases between. This CDR3 is 14 amino acids long. CDR3 DNA: TGTGCCAGTAGAGAGACCAGTAGCACAGATACGCAGTATTTT. Its translation: CASRETSSTDTQYF.